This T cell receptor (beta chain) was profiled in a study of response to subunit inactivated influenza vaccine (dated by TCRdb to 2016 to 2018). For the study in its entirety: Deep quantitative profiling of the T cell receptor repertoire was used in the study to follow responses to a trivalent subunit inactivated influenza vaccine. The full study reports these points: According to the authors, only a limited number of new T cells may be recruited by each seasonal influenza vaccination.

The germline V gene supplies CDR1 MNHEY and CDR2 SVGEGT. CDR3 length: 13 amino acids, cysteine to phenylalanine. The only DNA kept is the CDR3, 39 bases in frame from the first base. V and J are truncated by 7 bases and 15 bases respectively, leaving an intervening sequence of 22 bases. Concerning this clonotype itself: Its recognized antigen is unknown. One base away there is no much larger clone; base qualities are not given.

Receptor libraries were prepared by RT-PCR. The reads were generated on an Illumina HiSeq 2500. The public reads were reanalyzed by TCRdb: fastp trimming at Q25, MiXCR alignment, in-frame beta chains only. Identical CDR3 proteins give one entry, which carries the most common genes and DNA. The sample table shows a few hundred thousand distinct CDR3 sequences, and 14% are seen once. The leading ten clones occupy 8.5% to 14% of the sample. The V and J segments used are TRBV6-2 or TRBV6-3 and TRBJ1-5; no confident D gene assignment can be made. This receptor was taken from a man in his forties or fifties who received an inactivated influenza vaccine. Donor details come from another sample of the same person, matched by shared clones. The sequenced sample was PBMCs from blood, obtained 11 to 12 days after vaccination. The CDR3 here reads CASNSLTGGIMHF. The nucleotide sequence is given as TGTGCCAGCAATTCTTTGACTGGAGGGATAATGCATTTT.